Given below is one T cell receptor beta chain in context. It has no known antigen specificity. Per-nucleotide qualities are absent, and no much larger clonotype sits a single base away. The CDR3 runs 15 residues from the cysteine to the phenylalanine. The read is trimmed to its CDR3 DNA, 45 bases read in frame from base 1. CDR1 and CDR2 were assigned from the germline V gene as MDHEN and SYDVKM. V has 6 bases trimmed and J has 3 bases trimmed; junction bases matching no gene number 7. Participants in the prospective study were enrolled through a virtual design, were aged 18 to 89 years, and lived in 20 to 30 United States geographic areas. In the prospective study, cohorts were assigned on the basis of participant-reported clinical history obtained from a screening survey and a study questionnaire. Recovered participants in ImmuneRACE Cohort 3 were defined as having two consecutive negative NP/OP PCR tests, clearance from a healthcare professional, or resolution of symptoms. In the prospective study, mobile phlebotomists collected whole blood, serum and a nasopharyngeal or oropharyngeal swab from each participant. Additional blood draws and questionnaires over a roughly two-month period could optionally be provided by prospective study participants. Blood samples from the prospective study were shipped frozen or at room temperature prior to DNA extraction.

This sample is part of a study of blood T cell repertoires in COVID-19 (TCRdb year 2020). For the wider study: The collaborator samples originated in the United States, Italy and Spain and spanned the acute and convalescent phases of COVID-19. A freely available public database, intended as a resource for researchers studying the immune response to SARS-CoV-2, is where the repertoires were released. Deeply sampled blood TCRbeta repertoires from subjects exposed to, actively infected with, or recovered from COVID-19 were included in the dataset. Where available, HLA class I and class II types were taken from metadata supplied by the sample provider and were not determined by assay-based typing. The samples were drawn from two sources: the first 160 participants of the ongoing ImmuneRACE study, and 1,254 subjects contributed by 6 global collaborators. Sample metadata almost always included a de-identified subject ID, COVID-19 status, age in years and sex. The prospective study material was composed of cDNA or gDNA derived from T cells, B-cell-depleted T cells, or PBMCs.

Study-wide findings and limitations: How much clinical and demographic metadata was included differed by source and by participant, and the metadata was provided uncurated.

TCRbeta CDR3 regions were amplified from genomic DNA using the immunoSEQ Assay, a bias-controlled multiplex PCR. The source study handled its data this way. The number of nucleated cells in each sample was estimated by amplification of reference gene primers within the assay. To quantify the absolute abundance of each unique TCRbeta CDR3 rearrangement, sequence reads were collapsed and filtered. For each sample, productive Simpson clonality was calculated as the square root of Simpson's diversity index across productive rearrangements. Entries here come from immuneACCESS through TCRdb and include only in-frame sequences with V and J called. Some clones fail to appear in such tables; in the studies checked, an unresolved V gene covers under half of the shortfall, and the cause of the remainder is unknown. V, J and clone size are those of that table, while D and trimming were read from the DNA. The sample records 250,000 or so clones, roughly 86% of which are singletons. The biggest ten clones account for approximately 2.6% of the sample.

Recombination joined TRBV28 with TRBJ2-7; 11 bases in the junction line up with TRBD2. The sequenced sample was PBMCs or T cells enriched from blood (not recorded which). This receptor was obtained from a woman aged 18-29 years who had recovered from COVID-19. The CDR3 protein is CASSQTSGIYYEQYF. The nucleotide sequence is TGTGCCAGCAGCCAGACTAGCGGGATTTACTACGAGCAGTACTTC.